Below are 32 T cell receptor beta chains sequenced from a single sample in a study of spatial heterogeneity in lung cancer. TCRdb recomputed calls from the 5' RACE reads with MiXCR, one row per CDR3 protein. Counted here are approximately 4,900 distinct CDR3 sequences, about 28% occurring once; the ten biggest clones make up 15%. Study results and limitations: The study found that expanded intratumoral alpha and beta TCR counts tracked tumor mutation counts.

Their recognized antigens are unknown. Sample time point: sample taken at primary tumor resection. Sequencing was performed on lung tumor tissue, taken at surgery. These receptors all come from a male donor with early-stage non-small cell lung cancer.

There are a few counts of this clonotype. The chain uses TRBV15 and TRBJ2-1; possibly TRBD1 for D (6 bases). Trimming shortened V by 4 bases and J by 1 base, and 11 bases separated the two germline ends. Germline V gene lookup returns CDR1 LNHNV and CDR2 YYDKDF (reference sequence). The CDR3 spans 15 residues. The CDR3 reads CATSTARGSYNEQFF. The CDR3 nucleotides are TGTGCCACCAGCACTGCGAGGGGGTCCTACAATGAGCAGTTCTTC. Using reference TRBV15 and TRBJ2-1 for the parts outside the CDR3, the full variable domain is DAMVIQNPRYQVTQFGKPVTLSCSQTLNHNVMYWYQQKSSQAPKLLFHYYDKDFNNEADTPDNFQSRRPNTSFCFLDIRSPGLGDTAMYLCATSTARGSYNEQFFGPGTRLTVL.

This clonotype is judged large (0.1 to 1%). As DNA, the CDR3 is TGCGCCAGCAAGGCAGGGGGTGAAAAACTGTTTTTT. Translating gives CASKAGGEKLFF. The rearrangement joins TRBV10-2 to TRBJ1-4, with 7 bases aligning to TRBD1. V shed 7 bases, J shed 7 bases, and the junction held 3 bases outside the gene matches. CDR1 and CDR2 from the germline V gene are WSHSY and SAAADI. The CDR3 is 12 amino acids.

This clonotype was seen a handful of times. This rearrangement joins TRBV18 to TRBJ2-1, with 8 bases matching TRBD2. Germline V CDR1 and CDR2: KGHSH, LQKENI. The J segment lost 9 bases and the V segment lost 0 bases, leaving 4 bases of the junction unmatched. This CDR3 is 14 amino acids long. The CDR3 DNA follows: TGTGCCAGCTCACCACCGGCGGGAGGTCCTGAGCAGTTCTTC. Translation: CASSPPAGGPEQFF. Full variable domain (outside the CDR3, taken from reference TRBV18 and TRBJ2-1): NAGVMQNPRHLVRRRGQEARLRCSPMKGHSHVYWYRQLPEEGLKFMVYLQKENIIDESGMPKERFSAEFPKEGPSILRIQQVVRGDSAAYFCASSPPAGGPEQFFGPGTRLTVL.

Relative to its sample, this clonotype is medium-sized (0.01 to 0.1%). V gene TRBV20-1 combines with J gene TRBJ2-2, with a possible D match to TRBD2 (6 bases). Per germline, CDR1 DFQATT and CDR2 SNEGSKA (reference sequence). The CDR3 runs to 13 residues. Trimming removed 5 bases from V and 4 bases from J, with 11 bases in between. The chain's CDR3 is CSARGRSTGELFF. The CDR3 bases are TGCAGTGCTCGGGGGAGGAGCACCGGGGAGCTGTTTTTT.

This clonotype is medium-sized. The DNA of the CDR3 is TGTGCCAGCTCACCATTACAGGTGATAGCTGAAGCTTTCTTT. Protein: CASSPLQVIAEAFF. The chain couples TRBV18 to TRBJ1-1, with a weak D call TRBD1 (5 bases). This CDR3 is 14 amino acids long. From germline, CDR1 is KGHSH and CDR2 LQKENI. V was shortened by 2 bases and J by 6 bases, with 13 bases between the two germline ends.

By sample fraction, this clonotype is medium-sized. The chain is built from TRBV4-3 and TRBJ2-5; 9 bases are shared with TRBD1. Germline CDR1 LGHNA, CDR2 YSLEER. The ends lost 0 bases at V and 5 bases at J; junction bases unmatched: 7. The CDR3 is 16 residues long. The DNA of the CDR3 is TGCGCCAGCAGCCAAGACGGACAGGGGAATGGCGAGACCCAGTACTTC. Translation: CASSQDGQGNGETQYF.

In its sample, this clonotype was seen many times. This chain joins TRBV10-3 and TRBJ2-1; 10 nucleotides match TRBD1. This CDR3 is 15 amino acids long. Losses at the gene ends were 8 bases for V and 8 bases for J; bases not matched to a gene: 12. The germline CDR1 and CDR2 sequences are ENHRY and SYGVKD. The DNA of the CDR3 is TGTGCCATCGGTCTGCCGGGACAGGGGATCGATGAGCAGTTCTTC. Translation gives CAIGLPGQGIDEQFF.

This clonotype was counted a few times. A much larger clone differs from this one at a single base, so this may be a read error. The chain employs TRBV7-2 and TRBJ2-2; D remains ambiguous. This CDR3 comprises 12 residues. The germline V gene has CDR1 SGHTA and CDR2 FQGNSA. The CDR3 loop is CACSLSPGELFF. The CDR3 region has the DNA TGTGCCTGCAGCTTATCCCCCGGGGAGCTGTTTTTT.

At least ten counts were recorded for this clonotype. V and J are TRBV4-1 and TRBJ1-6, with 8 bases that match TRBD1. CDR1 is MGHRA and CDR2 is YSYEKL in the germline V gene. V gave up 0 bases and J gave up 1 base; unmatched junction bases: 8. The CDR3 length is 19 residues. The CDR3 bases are TGCGCCAGCAGCCAAGAGGGGGCAGGGGGCGCGTCCTATAATTCACCCCTCCACTTT. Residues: CASSQEGAGGASYNSPLHF.

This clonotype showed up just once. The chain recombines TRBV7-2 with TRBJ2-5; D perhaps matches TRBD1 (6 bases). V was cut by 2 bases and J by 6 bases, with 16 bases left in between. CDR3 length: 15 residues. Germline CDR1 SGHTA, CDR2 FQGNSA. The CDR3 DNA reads TGTGCCAGCAGCTTAATGTCAGGGGATGGCAAGACCCAGTACTTC. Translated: CASSLMSGDGKTQYF. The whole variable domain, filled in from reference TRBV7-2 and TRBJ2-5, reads GAGVSQSPSNKVTEKGKDVELRCDPISGHTALYWYRQSLGQGLEFLIYFQGNSAPDKSGLPSDRFSAERTGGSVSTLTIQRTQQEDSAVYLCASSLMSGDGKTQYFGPGTRLLVL.

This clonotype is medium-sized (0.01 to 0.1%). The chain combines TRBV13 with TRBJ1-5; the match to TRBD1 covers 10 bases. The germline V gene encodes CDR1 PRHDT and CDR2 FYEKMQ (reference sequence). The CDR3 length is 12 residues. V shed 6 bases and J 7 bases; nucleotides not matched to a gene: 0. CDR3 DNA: TGTGCCAGCAGGACAGGGGGCCAGCCCCAGCATTTT. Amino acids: CASRTGGQPQHF. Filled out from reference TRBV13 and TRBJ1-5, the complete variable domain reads AAGVIQSPRHLIKEKRETATLKCYPIPRHDTVYWYQQGPGQDPQFLISFYEKMQSDKGSIPDRFSAQQFSDYHSELNMSSLELGDSALYFCASRTGGQPQHFGDGTRLSIL.

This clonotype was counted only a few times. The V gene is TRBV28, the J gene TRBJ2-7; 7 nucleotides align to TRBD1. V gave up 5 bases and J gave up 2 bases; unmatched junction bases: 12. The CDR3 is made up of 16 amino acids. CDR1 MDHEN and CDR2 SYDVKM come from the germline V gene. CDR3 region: CASSPPTGSGTYEQYF. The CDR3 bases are TGTGCCAGCAGTCCACCGACAGGGAGTGGCACCTACGAGCAGTACTTC.

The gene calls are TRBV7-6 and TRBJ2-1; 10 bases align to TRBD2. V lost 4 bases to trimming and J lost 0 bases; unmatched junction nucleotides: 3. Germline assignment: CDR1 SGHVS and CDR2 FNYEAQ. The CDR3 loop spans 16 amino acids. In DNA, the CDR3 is TGTGCCAGCAGCTCCCTAGCGGGGGCCTCCTACAATGAGCAGTTCTTC. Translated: CASSSLAGASYNEQFF.

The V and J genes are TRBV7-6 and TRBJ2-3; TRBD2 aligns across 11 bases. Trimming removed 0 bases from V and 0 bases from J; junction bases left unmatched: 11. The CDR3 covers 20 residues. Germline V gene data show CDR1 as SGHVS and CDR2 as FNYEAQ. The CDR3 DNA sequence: TGTGCCAGCAGCTTAGCCCCTCTAGCGGGGGGATTACCTAGCACAGATACGCAGTATTTT. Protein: CASSLAPLAGGLPSTDTQYF. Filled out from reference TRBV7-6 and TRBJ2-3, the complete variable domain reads GAGVSQSPRYKVTKRGQDVALRCDPISGHVSLYWYRQALGQGPEFLTYFNYEAQQDKSGLPNDRFSAERPEGSISTLTIQRTEQRDSAMYRCASSLAPLAGGLPSTDTQYFGPGTRLTVL.

CDR3 DNA: TGCGCCAGCAGCCCCTCGACTAGCCCGGAGACCCAGTACTTC. It translates to CASSPSTSPETQYF. The V call is TRBV4-1, the J call TRBJ2-5, with TRBD2 matching 7 bases. Trimming at V came to 4 bases and at J to 5 bases, leaving 7 bases not matched to a gene. The CDR3 loop spans 14 amino acids. The V gene's germline CDR1 is MGHRA and CDR2 YSYEKL.

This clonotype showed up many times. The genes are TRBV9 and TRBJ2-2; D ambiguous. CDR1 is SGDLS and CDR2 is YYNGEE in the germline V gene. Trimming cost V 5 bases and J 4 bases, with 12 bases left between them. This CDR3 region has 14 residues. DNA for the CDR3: TGTGCCAGCAGTCCATCACCGAGCACCGGGGAGCTGTTTTTT. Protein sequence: CASSPSPSTGELFF. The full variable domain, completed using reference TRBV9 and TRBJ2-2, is DSGVTQTPKHLITATGQRVTLRCSPRSGDLSVYWYQQSLDQGLQFLIQYYNGEERAKGNILERFSAQQFPDLHSELNLSSLELGDSALYFCASSPSPSTGELFFGEGSRLTVL.

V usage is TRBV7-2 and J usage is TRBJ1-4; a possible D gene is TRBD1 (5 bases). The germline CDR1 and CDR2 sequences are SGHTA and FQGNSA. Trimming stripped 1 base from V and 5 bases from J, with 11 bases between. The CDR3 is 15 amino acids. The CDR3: CASSLGDRRNEKLFF. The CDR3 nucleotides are TGTGCCAGCAGCTTAGGGGACCGACGAAATGAAAAACTGTTTTTT.

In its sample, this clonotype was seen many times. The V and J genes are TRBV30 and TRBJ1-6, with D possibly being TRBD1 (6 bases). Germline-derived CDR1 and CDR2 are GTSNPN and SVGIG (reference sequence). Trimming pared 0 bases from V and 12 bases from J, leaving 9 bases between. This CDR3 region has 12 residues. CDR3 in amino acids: CAWSVQGGPLHF. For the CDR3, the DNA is TGTGCCTGGAGTGTACAGGGCGGACCCCTCCACTTT.

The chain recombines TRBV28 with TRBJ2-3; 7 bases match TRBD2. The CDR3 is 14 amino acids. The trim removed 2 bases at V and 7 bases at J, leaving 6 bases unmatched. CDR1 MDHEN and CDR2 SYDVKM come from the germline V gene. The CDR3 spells CASSLGLAVYTQYF. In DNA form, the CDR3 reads TGTGCCAGCAGTTTAGGGCTAGCGGTCTATACGCAGTATTTT. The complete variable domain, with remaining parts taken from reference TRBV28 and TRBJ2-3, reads DVKVTQSSRYLVKRTGEKVFLECVQDMDHENMFWYRQDPGLGLRLIYFSYDVKMKEKGDIPEGYSVSREKKERFSLILESASTNQTSMYLCASSLGLAVYTQYFGPGTRLTVL.

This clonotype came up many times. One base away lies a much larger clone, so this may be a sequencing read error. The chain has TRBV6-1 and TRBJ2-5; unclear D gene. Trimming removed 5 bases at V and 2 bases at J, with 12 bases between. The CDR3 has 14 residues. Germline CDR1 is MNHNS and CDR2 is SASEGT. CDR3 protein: CASSKTERQETQYF. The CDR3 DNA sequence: TGTGCCAGCAGTAAAACAGAGAGGCAAGAGACCCAGTACTTC.

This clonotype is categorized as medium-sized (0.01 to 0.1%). This chain's CDR3 is CSVRTGIPEKLFF. For the CDR3, the DNA is TGCAGCGTTAGGACAGGAATTCCAGAAAAACTGTTTTTT. The chain couples TRBV29-1 to TRBJ1-4; the match to TRBD1 covers 7 bases. Germline CDR1 is SQVTM and CDR2 is ANQGSEA. Germline trimming cut 5 bases from V and 8 bases from J; bases unmatched to any gene: 8. This CDR3 region has 13 residues.

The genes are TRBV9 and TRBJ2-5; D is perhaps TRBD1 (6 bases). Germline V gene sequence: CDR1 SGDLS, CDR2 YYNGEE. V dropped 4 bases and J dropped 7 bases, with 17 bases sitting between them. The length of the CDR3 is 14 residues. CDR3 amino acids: CASSSQGLRGTQYF. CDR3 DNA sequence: TGTGCCAGCAGCTCACAGGGCCTCCGGGGGACCCAGTACTTC.

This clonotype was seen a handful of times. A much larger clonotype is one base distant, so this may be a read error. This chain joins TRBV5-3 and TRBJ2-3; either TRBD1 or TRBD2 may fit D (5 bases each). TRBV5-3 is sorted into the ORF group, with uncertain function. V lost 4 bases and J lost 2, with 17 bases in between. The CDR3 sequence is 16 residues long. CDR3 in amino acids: CARSGTRLGDTDTQYF. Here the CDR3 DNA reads TGTGCCAGAAGCGGAACTAGGTTGGGGGACACAGATACGCAGTATTTT.

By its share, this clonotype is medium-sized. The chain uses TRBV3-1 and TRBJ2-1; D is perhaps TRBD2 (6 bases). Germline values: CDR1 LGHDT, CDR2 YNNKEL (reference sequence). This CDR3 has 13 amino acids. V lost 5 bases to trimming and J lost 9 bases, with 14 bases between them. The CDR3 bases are TGTGCCAGCAGCATGACTAGAAATGGTGAGCAGTTCTTC. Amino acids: CASSMTRNGEQFF.

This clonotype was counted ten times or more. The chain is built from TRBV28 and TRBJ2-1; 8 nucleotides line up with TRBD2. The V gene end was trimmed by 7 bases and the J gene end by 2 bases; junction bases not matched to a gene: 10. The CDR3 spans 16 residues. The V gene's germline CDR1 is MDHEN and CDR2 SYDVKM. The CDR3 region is CASTKSAGGPYNEQFF. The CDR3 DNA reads TGTGCCAGCACCAAATCGGCGGGAGGTCCCTACAATGAGCAGTTCTTC.

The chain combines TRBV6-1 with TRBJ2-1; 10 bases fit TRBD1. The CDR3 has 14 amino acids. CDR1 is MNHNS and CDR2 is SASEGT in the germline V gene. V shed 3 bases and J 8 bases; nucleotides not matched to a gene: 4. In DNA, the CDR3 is TGTGCCAGCAGTGAGAGGGACAGGGGCTATGAGCAGTTCTTC. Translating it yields CASSERDRGYEQFF.

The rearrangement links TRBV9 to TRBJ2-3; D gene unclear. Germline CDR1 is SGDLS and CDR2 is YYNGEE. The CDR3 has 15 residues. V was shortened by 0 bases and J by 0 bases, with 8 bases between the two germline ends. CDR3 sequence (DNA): TGTGCCAGCAGCGTAGGCACGGTCAGCACAGATACGCAGTATTTT. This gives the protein CASSVGTVSTDTQYF.

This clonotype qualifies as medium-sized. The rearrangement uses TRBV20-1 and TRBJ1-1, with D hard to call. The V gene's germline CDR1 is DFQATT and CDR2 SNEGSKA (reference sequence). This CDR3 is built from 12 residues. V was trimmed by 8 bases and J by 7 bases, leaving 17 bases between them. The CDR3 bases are TGCAGTACCATTGGAGTGGGTCGTGAAGCTTTCTTT. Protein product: CSTIGVGREAFF.

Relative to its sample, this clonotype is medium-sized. CDR3 in DNA: TGTGCCAGCAGCTTGGGAGCGGGAGGGTACAATGAGCAGTTCTTC. It is translated as CASSLGAGGYNEQFF. This sequence joins TRBV5-4 and TRBJ2-1; the match to TRBD2 covers 10 bases. The trim removed 0 bases at V and 4 bases at J, leaving 1 base unmatched. The CDR3 sequence is 15 residues long. Germline-derived CDR1 and CDR2 are SGHNT and YYREEE (reference sequence).

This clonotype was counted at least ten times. The CDR3 region has the DNA TGCGCCAGCAGCCAGTCAATCCCAAGAGCACAGGGAATGATTAATGAAAAACTGTTTTTT. Its translation is CASSQSIPRAQGMINEKLFF. The genes are TRBV4-3 and TRBJ1-4; D might be TRBD1 (6 bases). The germline gives CDR1 LGHNA, CDR2 YSLEER. CDR3 length: 20 residues. Trimming removed 3 bases from V and 4 bases from J, with 27 bases in between.

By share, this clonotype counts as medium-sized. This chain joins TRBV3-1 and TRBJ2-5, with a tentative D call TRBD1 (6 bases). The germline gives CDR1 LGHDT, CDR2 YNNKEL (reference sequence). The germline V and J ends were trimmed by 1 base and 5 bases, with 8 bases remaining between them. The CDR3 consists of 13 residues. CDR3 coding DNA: TGTGCCAGCAGCCAAGTGAGGGGGGAGACCCAGTACTTC. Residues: CASSQVRGETQYF.

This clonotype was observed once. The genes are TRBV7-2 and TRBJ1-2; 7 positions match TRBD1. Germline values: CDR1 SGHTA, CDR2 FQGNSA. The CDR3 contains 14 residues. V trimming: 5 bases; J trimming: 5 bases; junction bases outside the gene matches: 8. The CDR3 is CASSRVDREYGYTF. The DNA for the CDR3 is TGTGCCAGCAGCCGAGTCGACAGGGAGTATGGCTACACCTTC.